This TCR beta chain was captured by sequencing in a study of blood T cell repertoires in COVID-19. Study-level information: Acute-phase and convalescent COVID-19 samples originated in the United States, Italy and Spain. T cells, B-cell-depleted T cells, or PBMCs supplied cDNA or gDNA.

Original handling: Using reference gene primer amplification, nucleated cell counts were estimated. Clones were read by immunoSEQ multiplex PCR, and TCRdb kept only the in-frame ones, dropping some. The V and J calls and clone size are taken from that table; D and trimming were inferred from the DNA. The data contain fewer than 300,000 clones, over 75% of them singletons. Germline CDR1 reads SQVTM; CDR2 reads ANQGSEA. The CDR3 totals 15 residues. Trimming left V 0 bases short and J 5 bases short, with 17 bases between. What was sequenced was peripheral blood. This receptor was identified in a woman aged 30 to 39 with acute or convalescent COVID-19. This sequence joins TRBV29-1 and TRBJ2-7, with a tentative D call TRBD2 (6 bases). The CDR3 here is CSVEDGFMRGNEQYF. CDR3 DNA sequence: TGCAGCGTTGAAGATGGGTTTATGCGGGGAAACGAGCAGTACTTC.